Below are 14 T cell receptor beta chains sequenced from a single sample in a study of blood T cell repertoires in COVID-19. Some clones are missing from TCRdb's copy, which holds only in-frame ones; the method was immunoSEQ multiplex PCR. The table shows hundreds of thousands of clones, with more than 85% occurring only once. The source material was peripheral blood. Source of these receptors: a man between 40 and 49 years old with acute or convalescent COVID-19.

The DNA of the CDR3 is TGTGCTAGTGGTTTTCCCGGGACAGGGGTCTACGAGCAGTACTTC. Amino acid sequence: CASGFPGTGVYEQYF. The chain recombines TRBV12-5 with TRBJ2-7, with 10 bases fitting TRBD1. Germline values: CDR1 LGHNT, CDR2 FRNRAP. The CDR3 loop spans 15 amino acids. V shed 3 bases, J shed 3 bases, and the junction held 5 bases outside the gene matches.

The chain uses TRBV6-5 and TRBJ2-3, with a tentative D call TRBD1 (5 bases). The CDR3 has 16 amino acids. Trimming removed 1 base at V and 4 bases at J, with 15 bases between. The germline CDR1 and CDR2 sequences are MNHEY and SVGAGI. CDR3 region: CASSYFQGYGPDTQYF. The CDR3 coding sequence is TGTGCCAGCAGTTACTTTCAGGGATATGGGCCAGATACGCAGTATTTT.

The chain has TRBV7-2 and TRBJ1-6; D gene ambiguous. The V gene's germline CDR1 is SGHTA and CDR2 FQGNSA. V lost 1 base to trimming and J lost 9 bases, with 13 bases between them. The CDR3 totals 15 residues. CDR3 DNA sequence: TGTGCCAGCAGCTTAGTGTCCTTAGCGGGTTCACCCCTCCACTTT. Protein product: CASSLVSLAGSPLHF.

This chain links TRBV6-2 or TRBV6-3 with TRBJ1-6; D not resolved. Germline V gives CDR1 MNHEY, CDR2 SVGEGT. V lost 4 bases, J lost 8 bases, and 6 bases lay in between. There are 12 residues in the CDR3. In DNA, the CDR3 is TGTGCCAGCAGTTGGCGGCATTCACCCCTCCACTTT. Translation gives CASSWRHSPLHF.

This clone was recorded only once. An end of the junction differs from the germline gene, which may be a read error. The rearrangement uses TRBV7-2 and TRBJ2-7; 8 bases align to TRBD1. This CDR3 region has 13 residues. Per the germline V gene, CDR1 is SGHTA and CDR2 is FQGNSA. This CDR3 is CASSLDRGGEQYF. Written as DNA, the CDR3 is TGTGCCAGCAGTTTAGACAGGGGCGGCGAGCAGTACTTC.

This chain connects TRBV6-1 to TRBJ2-1; 8 positions agree with TRBD1. There are 15 residues in the CDR3. The J segment lost 7 bases and the V segment lost 2 bases, leaving 7 bases of the junction unmatched. From germline, CDR1 is MNHNS and CDR2 SASEGT. This chain's CDR3 is CASSERGQGYNEQFF. The CDR3 DNA sequence: TGTGCCAGCAGTGAACGAGGACAGGGTTATAATGAGCAGTTCTTC.

The V and J genes are TRBV10-1 and TRBJ2-7; tentative D call: TRBD1 (6 bases). Trimming left V 7 bases short and J 1 base short, with 14 bases between. This CDR3 has 14 amino acids. Germline assignment: CDR1 WNHNN and CDR2 SYGVQD (reference sequence). The CDR3 loop is CASTGTFGSYEQYF. CDR3 bases: TGCGCCAGCACCGGGACATTTGGTTCCTACGAGCAGTACTTC.

This chain connects TRBV20-1 to TRBJ2-3, with 8 bases fitting TRBD2. The length of the CDR3 is 15 residues. In germline, CDR1 is DFQATT, CDR2 SNEGSKA (reference sequence). V was pared by 3 bases and J by 6 bases, with 11 bases of the junction left unmatched. CDR3 DNA sequence: TGCAGTGCTAGTGTGCCGGGGGGGGCCTTGGATACGCAGTATTTT. Amino acid sequence: CSASVPGGALDTQYF.

The genes are TRBV19 and TRBJ1-2, with D maybe TRBD1 (5 bases). Per germline, CDR1 LNHDA and CDR2 SQIVND (reference sequence). Deletions cut 3 bases from V and 0 bases from J, with 8 bases between. The CDR3 sequence is 14 residues long. The CDR3: CASSILGANYGYTF. Here the CDR3 DNA reads TGTGCCAGTAGTATTTTAGGGGCTAACTATGGCTACACCTTC.

CDR3 DNA: TGTGCTAGTGGTTTGGTACAAGCCTGGGTAGCACCCTACGAGCAGTACTTC. It translates to CASGLVQAWVAPYEQYF. The gene calls are TRBV12-5 and TRBJ2-7; D gene unclear. The CDR3 is 17 amino acids. CDR1 and CDR2 (germline): LGHNT, FRNRAP. The V and J ends lost 0 bases and 2 bases respectively, with 17 bases between them.

V is TRBV5-1 and J is TRBJ2-1; 8 positions match TRBD2. V lost 3 bases and J lost 8; bases outside the gene matches: 13. Germline V gene sequence: CDR1 SGHRS, CDR2 YFSETQ. The CDR3 loop spans 16 amino acids. Here the CDR3 reads CASSSRGAGVSDEQFF. The DNA for the CDR3 is TGCGCCAGCAGCTCCCGAGGAGCGGGGGTCTCCGATGAGCAGTTCTTC.

The CDR3 protein is CASSQEAGGGYTF. The DNA of the CDR3 is TGTGCCAGCAGCCAAGAAGCAGGGGGCGGCTACACCTTC. The rearrangement links TRBV3-1 (or the pseudogene TRBV3-2) to TRBJ1-2; 8 bases map to TRBD1. Looked up from germline, CDR1 is LGHDT and CDR2 is YNNKEL (reference sequence). The V gene end was trimmed by 0 bases and the J gene end by 8 bases; junction bases not matched to a gene: 2. This CDR3 has 13 residues.

The genes are TRBV5-1 and TRBJ2-7; 10 bases match TRBD2. The CDR3 extends over 15 amino acids. Germline V CDR1 and CDR2: SGHRS, YFSETQ. V lost 2 bases and J lost 4; bases outside the gene matches: 6. CDR3 loop: CASSLGLADTYEQYF. The CDR3 nucleotides read TGCGCCAGCAGCTTAGGACTAGCGGATACTTACGAGCAGTACTTC.

The chain employs TRBV5-1 and TRBJ2-7; TRBD1 matches 8 bases. Germline values: CDR1 SGHRS, CDR2 YFSETQ. Trimming removed 2 bases from V and 2 bases from J; junction bases left unmatched: 9. The CDR3 loop spans 16 amino acids. CDR3 sequence: CASSLGLTGATYEQYF. CDR3 nucleotides: TGCGCCAGCAGCTTAGGCCTGACAGGGGCCACCTACGAGCAGTACTTC. Drawing the rest from reference TRBV5-1 and TRBJ2-7, the complete variable domain is KAGVTQTPRYLIKTRGQQVTLSCSPISGHRSVSWYQQTPGQGLQFLFEYFSETQRNKGNFPGRFSGRQFSNSRSEMNVSTLELGDSALYLCASSLGLTGATYEQYFGPGTRLTVT.